This entry lists 17 T cell receptor beta chains sequenced from one sample in a study of blood T cell repertoires in COVID-19. Sequenced by immunoSEQ multiplex PCR; TCRdb stores in-frame clones only, minus some. Of around 250,000 clones in the sample, roughly nine tenths were seen once. Sequencing input: peripheral blood. The receptors were sampled from a woman between 35 and 50 years old who had recovered from COVID-19.

The rearrangement links TRBV10-3 to TRBJ1-1; D possibly corresponds to TRBD1 (5 bases). The CDR3 sequence is 15 residues long. Germline V gene lookup returns CDR1 ENHRY and CDR2 SYGVKD. V was cut by 0 bases and J by 0 bases, with 8 bases left in between. DNA of the CDR3: TGTGCCATCAGTGAGTCGACAGCAGTGAACACTGAAGCTTTCTTT. This sequence encodes CAISESTAVNTEAFF.

V and J are TRBV10-3 and TRBJ2-5; perhaps TRBD1 as D (5 bases). CDR3 length: 14 amino acids. V shed 4 bases and J shed 4 bases, with 13 bases lying between them. Germline CDR1 is ENHRY and CDR2 is SYGVKD. CDR3 nucleotides: TGTGCCATCAGTGCCTCTACAAGGGGAGAGACCCAGTACTTC. This encodes CAISASTRGETQYF.

V is TRBV29-1 and J is TRBJ1-2; no clear D gene. The germline CDR1 and CDR2 sequences are SQVTM and ANQGSEA. The CDR3 length is 11 residues. Trimming removed 7 bases from V and 8 bases from J, with 14 bases in between. CDR3 amino acids: CSAARGGGYTF. The CDR3 region has the DNA TGCAGCGCCGCACGGGGTGGAGGCTACACCTTC.

The chain couples TRBV6-6 to TRBJ2-3; TRBD2 is a possible D gene (6 bases). The germline V gene encodes CDR1 MNHNY and CDR2 SVGAGI (reference sequence). V lost 5 bases to trimming and J lost 4 bases, with 16 bases between them. CDR3 size: 15 residues. In DNA, the CDR3 is TGTGCCAGCAGTCCCTGGGGGGTCTCCCCAGATACGCAGTATTTT. Residues: CASSPWGVSPDTQYF.

The chain carries TRBV15 and TRBJ1-5; possible D gene TRBD1, 5 bases. Looked up from germline, CDR1 is LNHNV and CDR2 is YYDKDF (reference sequence). The CDR3 extends over 16 amino acids. Trimming removed 0 bases from V and 1 base from J, with 10 bases in between. CDR3 sequence (DNA): TGTGCCACCAGCAGAGATCTAAGGGGAAGCAATCAGCCCCAGCATTTT. Its protein product is CATSRDLRGSNQPQHF.

The chain employs TRBV5-1 and TRBJ1-1; weak D call: TRBD1 (6 bases). The germline gives CDR1 SGHRS, CDR2 YFSETQ. V lost 0 bases, J lost 3 bases, and 9 bases lay in between. This CDR3 is 14 amino acids long. This chain's CDR3 is CASSLGQADTEAFF. The CDR3 DNA follows: TGCGCCAGCAGCTTGGGACAGGCTGACACTGAAGCTTTCTTT.

This chain links TRBV9 with TRBJ2-7; 9 bases are a match to TRBD1. The germline V gene has CDR1 SGDLS and CDR2 YYNGEE. CDR3 length equals 16 residues. Trimming took 3 bases from V and 4 from J; bases not matched to a gene: 11. For the CDR3, the DNA is TGTGCCAGCAGCGCAGGGGAGAGGACAGGGGTTTACGAGCAGTACTTC. It specifies CASSAGERTGVYEQYF.

This clone has a single count. The chain recombines TRBV18 with TRBJ1-1; TRBD1 matches at 8 bases. V lost 4 bases to trimming and J lost 1 base; unmatched junction nucleotides: 5. The CDR3 spans 15 residues. Germline values: CDR1 KGHSH, CDR2 LQKENI. The CDR3 loop reads CASSQQGEENTEAFF. CDR3 nucleotides: TGTGCCAGCTCACAACAGGGGGAGGAGAACACTGAAGCTTTCTTT.

The rearrangement joins TRBV24-1 to TRBJ2-2; perhaps TRBD1 as D (8 bases). Germline V gives CDR1 KGHDR, CDR2 SFDVKD. CDR3 size: 16 residues. Deletions cut 9 bases from V and 2 bases from J, with 18 bases between. CDR3 sequence reads: CATGRGTGLNTGELFF. The CDR3, as DNA: TGTGCCACCGGGAGGGGGACAGGATTAAACACCGGGGAGCTGTTTTTT.

The chain carries TRBV7-2 and TRBJ1-3; the match to TRBD1 covers 11 bases. The germline V gene has CDR1 SGHTA and CDR2 FQGNSA. The CDR3 loop spans 15 amino acids. Germline trimming cut 7 bases from V and 8 bases from J; bases unmatched to any gene: 10. As DNA, the CDR3 is TGTGCCAGCACCTGGACAGGGGGCGATATCTACACCATATATTTT. Translated: CASTWTGGDIYTIYF.

The chain couples TRBV27 to TRBJ2-7; TRBD1 might be the D (6 bases). V shed 5 bases and J shed 4 bases, with 15 bases lying between them. Germline CDR1 MNHEY, CDR2 SMNVEV (reference sequence). CDR3 size: 14 residues. The DNA of the CDR3 is TGTGCCAGCAGTCCCCGGACAGAGAGGTACGAGCAGTACTTC. Protein product: CASSPRTERYEQYF.

The rearrangement uses TRBV24-1 and TRBJ1-2, with D possibly matching TRBD1 (5 bases). This CDR3 has 15 amino acids. CDR1 and CDR2 (germline): KGHDR, SFDVKD. The ends were cut back, 5 bases at V and 0 bases at J, with 12 bases in the middle. The CDR3 is CATSGGTEANYGYTF. Written as DNA, the CDR3 is TGTGCCACCAGTGGCGGGACTGAAGCTAACTATGGCTACACCTTC.

The chain uses TRBV30 and TRBJ2-5; TRBD2 aligns across 12 bases. V lost 8 bases, J lost 5 bases, and 9 bases stayed unmatched. There are 14 residues in the CDR3. Germline V gene sequence: CDR1 GTSNPN, CDR2 SVGIG (reference sequence). DNA for the CDR3: TGTGCCAGGACTAGCGGGACGCGGGGGGAGACCCAGTACTTC. This gives the protein CARTSGTRGETQYF. Full variable domain (remainder filled in from reference TRBV30 and TRBJ2-5): SQTIHQWPATLVQPVGSPLSLECTVEGTSNPNLYWYRQAAGRGLQLLFYSVGIGQISSEVPQNLSASRPQDRQFILSSKKLLLSDSGFYLCARTSGTRGETQYFGPGTRLLVL.

The chain recombines TRBV12-3 or TRBV12-4 with TRBJ1-2; D possibly corresponds to TRBD1 (5 bases). Trimming pared 7 bases from V and 5 bases from J, leaving 14 bases between. The CDR3 has 13 amino acids. In nucleotides, the CDR3 is TGTGCCAGCACCCTGGAGGGGTCATATGGCTACACCTTC. It translates to CASTLEGSYGYTF.

This chain links TRBV28 with TRBJ1-5, with D perhaps TRBD1 (5 bases). CDR1 and CDR2 from the germline V gene are MDHEN and SYDVKM. Trimming removed 1 base at V and 3 bases at J, with 13 bases between. The CDR3 sequence is 16 residues long. CDR3 residues: CASSLYSRVINQPQHF. The DNA of the CDR3 is TGTGCCAGCAGTTTATATAGCAGGGTGATCAATCAGCCCCAGCATTTT.

This chain links TRBV19 with TRBJ1-5; D is ambiguous. The germline V and J ends were trimmed by 9 bases and 2 bases, with 8 bases remaining between them. The CDR3 sequence is 12 residues long. The germline CDR1 and CDR2 sequences are LNHDA and SQIVND (reference sequence). This CDR3 reads CASYGGNQPQHF. The CDR3 coding sequence is TGTGCCAGCTACGGGGGCAATCAGCCCCAGCATTTT.

The chain is built from TRBV7-6 and TRBJ2-3; 10 bases map to TRBD1. Germline V gene data show CDR1 as SGHVS and CDR2 as FNYEAQ. The CDR3 is 19 residues long. J gave up 4 bases and V 3 bases, and 16 bases lay outside the gene matches. The DNA for the CDR3 is TGTGCCAGCAGCTTGACAGGGGGCGTTGGCCCCGGGTTGGCAGATACGCAGTATTTT. Amino acid sequence: CASSLTGGVGPGLADTQYF.